The 17 T cell receptor beta chains below all came from one sample that was sequenced in a study of T cell repertoires in cytomegalovirus infection. MiXCR, applied by TCRdb to the reads, yields one record per CDR3 protein. This sample yields 150,000 to 200,000 distinct CDR3 sequences, of which approximately 15% are seen a single time; about a quarter belongs to the top ten. Input material: PBMCs. Every receptor here comes from a human donor in good health (CMV status not recorded). Some clones in this sample may be carry-over from other donors' samples.

Only a few counts were recorded for this clonotype. This chain links TRBV30 with TRBJ2-1; 7 nucleotides match TRBD2. The CDR3 has 15 residues. The germline V gene encodes CDR1 GTSNPN and CDR2 SVGIG (reference sequence). The junction had 5 bases not matched to a gene; V was cut back by 0 bases and J by 3 bases. As DNA, the CDR3 is TGTGCCTGGAGTGTACCAGCGGGACTCTACAATGAGCAGTTCTTC. Translating it yields CAWSVPAGLYNEQFF.

At least ten counts were recorded for this clonotype. The chain employs TRBV28 and TRBJ1-6; 7 bases agree with TRBD1. This CDR3 spans 17 amino acids. J was trimmed by 5 bases and V by 5 bases; bases with no gene match: 12. Germline CDR1 is MDHEN and CDR2 is SYDVKM. This CDR3 is CASSLPLGTVDNSPLHF. For the CDR3, the DNA is TGTGCCAGCAGTCTTCCTCTTGGGACAGTCGATAATTCACCCCTCCACTTT.

This clonotype was seen once. The chain employs TRBV7-2 and TRBJ2-4; 7 bases match TRBD1. Germline V lookup: CDR1 SGHTA, CDR2 FQGNSA. V gave up 1 base and J gave up 7 bases; unmatched junction bases: 10. The CDR3 runs to 16 residues. CDR3 protein: CASSLVGTVSVNIQYF. The CDR3 bases are TGTGCCAGCAGCTTAGTTGGGACAGTGTCCGTGAACATTCAGTACTTC.

The V and J genes are TRBV7-9 and TRBJ2-2; D may be TRBD2 (6 bases). V was clipped by 3 bases and J by 3 bases, with 14 bases between them. CDR1 is SEHNR and CDR2 is FQNEAQ in the germline V gene (reference sequence). The CDR3 runs 16 residues. CDR3 DNA sequence: TGTGCCAGCAGCTTGGCGGGACCCATCGACACCGGGGAGCTGTTTTTT. It specifies CASSLAGPIDTGELFF.

This clonotype was counted many times. The chain uses TRBV7-2 and TRBJ1-5, with D tentatively TRBD1 (5 bases). Between the trimmed V and J ends, which lost 7 bases and 5 bases, there was a span of 12 bases. The CDR3 covers 13 residues. Germline V gene sequence: CDR1 SGHTA, CDR2 FQGNSA. The CDR3 region is CASTPSGDQPQHF. The CDR3 DNA is TGTGCCAGCACCCCCTCGGGGGATCAGCCCCAGCATTTT.

This clonotype was seen only a few times. The V gene is TRBV25-1, the J gene TRBJ2-6; D is ambiguous. Trimming cost V 3 bases and J 0 bases, with 9 bases left between them. CDR3 length equals 16 residues. From germline, CDR1 is MGHDK and CDR2 SYGVNS. The CDR3 protein is CASSDLGSSGANVLTF. The CDR3 DNA sequence: TGTGCCAGCAGTGATCTGGGGTCCTCTGGGGCCAACGTCCTGACTTTC.

The chain employs TRBV3-1 and TRBJ1-3; unclear D gene. V was cut by 0 bases and J by 3 bases, with 12 bases left in between. Per germline, CDR1 LGHDT and CDR2 YNNKEL (reference sequence). The CDR3 contains 16 residues. CDR3 sequence: CASSQELVVHGNTIYF. The CDR3 DNA reads as TGTGCCAGCAGCCAAGAGCTGGTCGTCCATGGAAACACCATATATTTT.

This clonotype showed up just a few times. The CDR3 sequence is CASSLEGRGTEAFF. CDR3 in DNA: TGTGCCAGCAGTTTAGAGGGACGGGGAACTGAAGCTTTCTTT. The genes are TRBV27 and TRBJ1-1, with TRBD1 as a possible D gene (5 bases). Germline V gives CDR1 MNHEY, CDR2 SMNVEV (reference sequence). V lost 2 bases to trimming and J lost 5 bases, with 12 bases between them. The CDR3 contains 14 residues.

CDR3 residues: CAISRGPRRGYTF. The CDR3 DNA reads TGTGCCATCAGCCGGGGACCTCGACGGGGCTACACCTTC. The V call is TRBV10-3, the J call TRBJ1-2, with D tentatively TRBD1 (5 bases). This CDR3 spans 13 amino acids. Deletions cut 6 bases from V and 8 bases from J, with 16 bases between. Germline CDR1 ENHRY, CDR2 SYGVKD.

In this sample, this clonotype turned up a few times. The chain links TRBV28 to TRBJ1-5; the D is unclear. Trimming removed 6 bases from V and 1 base from J, with 16 bases in between. This CDR3 spans 16 amino acids. Germline V CDR1 and CDR2: MDHEN, SYDVKM. For the CDR3, the DNA is TGTGCCAGCAGGCCCCTCGGAGGAGGAAGCAATCAGCCCCAGCATTTT. This sequence encodes CASRPLGGGSNQPQHF.

This clonotype was seen more than once but under ten times. The gene calls are TRBV2 and TRBJ2-5, with TRBD2 matching over 7 bases. The CDR3 spans 15 residues. Germline lookup yields CDR1 SNHLY and CDR2 FYNNEI. With 3 bases clipped from V and 2 bases from J, the junction kept 6 bases outside the gene matches. The CDR3 here is CASSDRGGPQETQYF. The CDR3 DNA is TGTGCCAGCAGTGACCGCGGGGGACCGCAAGAGACCCAGTACTTC. Using reference TRBV2 and TRBJ2-5 for the parts outside the CDR3, the full variable domain is EPEVTQTPSHQVTQMGQEVILRCVPISNHLYFYWYRQILGQKVEFLVSFYNNEISEKSEIFDDQFSVERPDGSNFTLKIRSTKLEDSAMYFCASSDRGGPQETQYFGPGTRLLVL.

The rearrangement uses TRBV28 and TRBJ2-2; TRBD2 is a possible D gene (5 bases). V lost 5 bases and J lost 4, with 11 bases in between. CDR1 and CDR2 (germline): MDHEN, SYDVKM. The CDR3 extends over 14 amino acids. CDR3 in DNA: TGTGCCAGCAGTCCACTAGTCATCACCGGGGAGCTGTTTTTT. It translates to CASSPLVITGELFF.

This clonotype has a handful of counts. The chain employs TRBV6-2 or TRBV6-3 and TRBJ2-1; perhaps TRBD2 as D (6 bases). Germline V gene lookup returns CDR1 MNHEY and CDR2 SVGEGT. The CDR3 extends over 16 amino acids. V lost 2 bases, J lost 6 bases, and 17 bases lay in between. The CDR3 is CASSYLRTTGGNEQFF. In DNA form, the CDR3 reads TGTGCCAGCAGTTACCTTAGGACTACCGGCGGCAATGAGCAGTTCTTC.

This clonotype has ten or more counts. V gene TRBV7-2 combines with J gene TRBJ2-3; the D gene could be TRBD1 or TRBD2 (7 bases each). Germline CDR1 and CDR2: SGHTA and FQGNSA. Trimming left V 2 bases short and J 9 bases short, with 15 bases between. This CDR3 is 14 amino acids long. In DNA, the CDR3 is TGTGCCAGCAGCTTATGGGAGGGGGCCAAGACGCAGTATTTT. Residues: CASSLWEGAKTQYF. Based on the CDR3 plus reference TRBV7-2 and TRBJ2-3, the full variable domain is GAGVSQSPSNKVTEKGKDVELRCDPISGHTALYWYRQSLGQGLEFLIYFQGNSAPDKSGLPSDRFSAERTGGSVSTLTIQRTQQEDSAVYLCASSLWEGAKTQYFGPGTRLTVL.

The chain couples TRBV27 to TRBJ1-1, with no clear D. The CDR3 has 16 residues. V gave up 1 base and J gave up 11 bases, with 23 bases separating them. Germline-derived CDR1 and CDR2 are MNHEY and SMNVEV (reference sequence). The CDR3 nucleotides read TGTGCCAGCAGTTTATTCGAAAACTATGGACCCAAGTCGGCTTTCTTT. Protein sequence: CASSLFENYGPKSAFF.

Comments on this clonotype: It may be a read error: a sequence one base away is much more abundant. V and J are TRBV11-2 and TRBJ1-2; the D is unclear. This CDR3 has 15 amino acids. The ends were cut back, 5 bases at V and 4 bases at J, with 17 bases in the middle. CDR1 and CDR2 from the germline V gene are SGHAT and FQNNGV. The chain's CDR3 is CASSRPPEATYGYTF. The CDR3 DNA reads as TGTGCCAGCAGCCGCCCTCCGGAGGCGACCTATGGCTACACCTTC. The full variable domain, with the rest looked up from reference TRBV11-2 and TRBJ1-2, is EAGVAQSPRYKIIEKRQSVAFWCNPISGHATLYWYQQILGQGPKLLIQFQNNGVVDDSQLPKDRFSAERLKGVDSTLKIQPAKLEDSAVYLCASSRPPEATYGYTFGSGTRLTVV.

This clonotype was found a few times. The chain carries TRBV12-3 or TRBV12-4 and TRBJ2-2, with D possibly called TRBD1 or TRBD2 (7 bases each). With 6 bases removed from V and 3 bases from J, the gap between germline ends came to 17 bases. This CDR3 comprises 16 residues. The CDR3 spells CASSPQGGQYTGELFF. CDR3 in DNA: TGTGCCAGCAGCCCTCAGGGGGGGCAGTACACCGGGGAGCTGTTTTTT.